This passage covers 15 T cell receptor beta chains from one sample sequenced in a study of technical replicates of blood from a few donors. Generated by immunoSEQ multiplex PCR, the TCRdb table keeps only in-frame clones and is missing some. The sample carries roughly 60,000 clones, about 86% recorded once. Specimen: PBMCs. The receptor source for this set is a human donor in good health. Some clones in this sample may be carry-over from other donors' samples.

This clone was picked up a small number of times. The DNA of the CDR3 is TGCAGCGCCAGACAGGACGAGAACACTGAAGCTTTCTTT. Its protein is CSARQDENTEAFF. The chain couples TRBV29-1 to TRBJ1-1, with a tentative D call TRBD1 (6 bases). The CDR3 contains 13 residues. CDR1 SQVTM and CDR2 ANQGSEA come from the germline V gene. V was shortened by 7 bases and J by 1 base, with 13 bases between the two germline ends.

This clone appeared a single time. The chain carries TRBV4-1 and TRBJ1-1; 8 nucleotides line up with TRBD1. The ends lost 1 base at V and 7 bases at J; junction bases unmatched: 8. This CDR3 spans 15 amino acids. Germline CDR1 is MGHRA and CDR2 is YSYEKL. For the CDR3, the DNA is TGCGCCAGCAGCCAAGCCCCGGGACAGGACGTTGAAGCTTTCTTT. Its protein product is CASSQAPGQDVEAFF.

DNA for the CDR3: TGCGCCAGCAGCCAAGTTAGGGGGTCTGGGGCCAACGTCCTGACTTTC. The encoded protein is CASSQVRGSGANVLTF. This chain uses TRBV4-3 with TRBJ2-6; possibly TRBD1 for D (6 bases). Germline lookup yields CDR1 LGHNA and CDR2 YSLEER. V was trimmed by 1 base and J by 1 base, leaving 8 bases between them. There are 16 residues in the CDR3.

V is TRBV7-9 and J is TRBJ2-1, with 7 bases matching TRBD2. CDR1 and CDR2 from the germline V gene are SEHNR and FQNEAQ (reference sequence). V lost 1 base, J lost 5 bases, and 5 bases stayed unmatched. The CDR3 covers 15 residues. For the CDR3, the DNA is TGTGCCAGCAGCTTAGGGAGCGGGGCTAACAATGAGCAGTTCTTC. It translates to CASSLGSGANNEQFF.

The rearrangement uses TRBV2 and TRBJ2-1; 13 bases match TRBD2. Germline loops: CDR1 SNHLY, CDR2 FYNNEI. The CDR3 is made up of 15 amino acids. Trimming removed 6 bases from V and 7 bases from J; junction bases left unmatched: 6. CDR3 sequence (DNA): TGTGCCAGCAGAGAGGGACTAGCGGGAAATAATGAGCAGTTCTTC. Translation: CASREGLAGNNEQFF.

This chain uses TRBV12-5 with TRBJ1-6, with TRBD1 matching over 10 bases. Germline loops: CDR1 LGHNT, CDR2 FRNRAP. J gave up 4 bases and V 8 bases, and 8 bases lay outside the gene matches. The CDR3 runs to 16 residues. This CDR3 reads CASYNGQGGYNSPLHF. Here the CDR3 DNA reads TGTGCTAGTTATAACGGACAGGGGGGGTATAATTCACCCCTCCACTTT.

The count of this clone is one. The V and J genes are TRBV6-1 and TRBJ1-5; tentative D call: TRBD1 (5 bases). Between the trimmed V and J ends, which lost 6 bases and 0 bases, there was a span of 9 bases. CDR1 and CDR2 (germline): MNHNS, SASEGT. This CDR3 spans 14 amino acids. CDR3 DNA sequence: TGTGCCAGCAGACGACAGTATAGCAATCAGCCCCAGCATTTT. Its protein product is CASRRQYSNQPQHF.

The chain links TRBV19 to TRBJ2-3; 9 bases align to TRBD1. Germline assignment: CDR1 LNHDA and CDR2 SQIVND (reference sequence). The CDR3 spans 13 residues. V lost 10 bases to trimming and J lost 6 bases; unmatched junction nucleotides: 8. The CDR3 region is CAIGDRAGDTQYF. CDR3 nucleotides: TGTGCCATTGGGGACAGGGCTGGTGATACGCAGTATTTT.

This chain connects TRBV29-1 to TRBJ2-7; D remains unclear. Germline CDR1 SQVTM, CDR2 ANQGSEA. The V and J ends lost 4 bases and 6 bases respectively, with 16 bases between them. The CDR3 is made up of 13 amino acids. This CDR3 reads CSVVGRPIPEQYF. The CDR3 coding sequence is TGCAGCGTTGTTGGCAGGCCGATCCCCGAGCAGTACTTC.

In DNA, the CDR3 is TGCGCCAGCAGCCAAGATGTACTAGCGGGTTGGGGTGAGCAGTTCTTC. The encoded protein is CASSQDVLAGWGEQFF. This sequence joins TRBV4-1 and TRBJ2-1; TRBD2 aligns across 9 bases. The CDR3 covers 16 residues. Unmatched junction bases numbered 9, after V lost 0 bases and J lost 9 bases. In germline, CDR1 is MGHRA, CDR2 YSYEKL.

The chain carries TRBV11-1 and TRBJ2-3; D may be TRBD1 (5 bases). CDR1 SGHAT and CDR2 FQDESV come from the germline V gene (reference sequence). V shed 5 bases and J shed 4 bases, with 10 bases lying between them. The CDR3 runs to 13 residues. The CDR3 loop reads CASSPLGADTQYF. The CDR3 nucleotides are TGTGCCAGCAGCCCCCTAGGGGCAGATACGCAGTATTTT.

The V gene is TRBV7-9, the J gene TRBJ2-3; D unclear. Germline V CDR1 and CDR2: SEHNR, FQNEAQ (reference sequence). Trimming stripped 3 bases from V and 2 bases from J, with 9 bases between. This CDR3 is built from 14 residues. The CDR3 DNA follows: TGTGCCAGCAGCTTCCGACTCCCCACAGATACGCAGTATTTT. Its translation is CASSFRLPTDTQYF.

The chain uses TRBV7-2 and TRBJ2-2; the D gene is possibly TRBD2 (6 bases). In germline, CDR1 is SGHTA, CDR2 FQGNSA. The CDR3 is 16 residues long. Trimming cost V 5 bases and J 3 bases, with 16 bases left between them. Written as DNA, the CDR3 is TGTGCCAGCAGCGCCATGGACGGGGGATACACCGGGGAGCTGTTTTTT. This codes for CASSAMDGGYTGELFF.

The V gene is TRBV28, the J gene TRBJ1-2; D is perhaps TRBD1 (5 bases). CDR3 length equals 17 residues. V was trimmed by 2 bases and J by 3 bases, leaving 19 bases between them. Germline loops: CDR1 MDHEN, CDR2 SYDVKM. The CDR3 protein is CASSLAWGMVFDYGYTF. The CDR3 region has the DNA TGTGCCAGCAGTTTAGCTTGGGGCATGGTTTTTGACTATGGCTACACCTTC.

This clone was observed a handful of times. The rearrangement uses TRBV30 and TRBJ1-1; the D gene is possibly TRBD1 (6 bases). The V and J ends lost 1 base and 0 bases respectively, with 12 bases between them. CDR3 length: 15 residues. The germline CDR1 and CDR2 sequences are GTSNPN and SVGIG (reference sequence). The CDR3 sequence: CAWSGGTNMNTEAFF. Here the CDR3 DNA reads TGTGCCTGGAGTGGGGGGACAAACATGAACACTGAAGCTTTCTTT.